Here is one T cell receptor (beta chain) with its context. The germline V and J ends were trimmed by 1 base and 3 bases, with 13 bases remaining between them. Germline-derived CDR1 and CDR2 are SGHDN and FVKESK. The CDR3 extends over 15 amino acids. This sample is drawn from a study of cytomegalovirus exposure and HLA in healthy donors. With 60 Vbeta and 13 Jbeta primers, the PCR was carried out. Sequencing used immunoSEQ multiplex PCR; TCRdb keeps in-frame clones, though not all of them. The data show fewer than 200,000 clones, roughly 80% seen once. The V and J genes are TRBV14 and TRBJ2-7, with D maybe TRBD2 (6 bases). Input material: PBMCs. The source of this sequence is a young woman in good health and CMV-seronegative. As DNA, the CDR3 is TGTGCCAGCAGCCAAGCCGGGAGAAGAAACTACGAGCAGTACTTC. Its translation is CASSQAGRRNYEQYF.